This TCR beta chain was identified during a study of shared clonotypes between healthy human individuals (dated by TCRdb to 2018 to 2020). Regarding the complete study: The cohort included a few men and a couple of women between 18 and 49 years of age. For each donor, CD4 naive and CD4 memory were each run on three plates, CD8 naive on two plates, and CD8 memory on one plate. The study deeply sequenced blood TCR repertoires of roughly five healthy adults to estimate repertoire size and the extent of clonotype sharing between individuals. To increase sequencing depth and limit assay-specific biases, TCR repertoire library preparation and sequencing were carried out by different laboratories using diverse techniques. Between about 0.85 and 9.5 billion PBMCs per donor were obtained by leukapheresis.

Here is what the overall study found, with its caveats: Naive subsets generally had larger estimated clonotype richness than memory subsets. Rarefaction of sorted-subset datasets indicated incomplete sequencing despite the large sequencing depth. When a handful of donors were compared, the shared fraction of clonotypes was about 5% for naive CD4, around 3.5% for naive CD8, 2.3% for memory CD4, and about 0.36% for memory CD8. Sampling was restricted to blood, and TCR repertoires in tissues likely differ from the TCR repertoires found in blood. Pairwise subsampling led to the expectation that sequencing depth would affect the degree of clonotype sharing among donors. Because the study included a small number of donors, the genetic and exposure-history diversity represented was limited. Compared with non-shared clonotypes, clonotypes shared by all four sorted-subset donors had higher generation probabilities.

Including cysteine and phenylalanine, the CDR3 has 16 amino acids. Just CDR3 DNA is preserved here, 48 bases in frame from base 1. Per the germline V gene, KGHSH is the CDR1 and LQKENI is the CDR2. Clipping removes 2 bases from V and 2 bases from J, with 5 as the unmatched junction base count. Donors were healthy HIV-negative adults with no recently reported acute infections or vaccinations. All donors were Caucasian adults living in Nashville, Tennessee, USA. CD4+ T cells were enriched through magnetic negative selection, after which naive cells were positively selected on CD45RA and the remaining negative fraction served as the memory subset. Blood was collected by leukapheresis, and PBMCs were isolated by Ficoll-Histopaque density gradient centrifugation and then cryopreserved in liquid nitrogen vapor phase. Purity and quantity of every magnetically sorted T cell population were checked by analytical flow cytometry. From each sorted fraction, genomic DNA was isolated and quantified by UV absorbance on a Nanodrop 2000c.

Using the deep immunoSEQ assay, multiplex PCR amplified TCR CDR3 regions from genomic DNA. Extracted genomic DNA from each cell subset was distributed evenly across all wells of several immunoSEQ 96-well plates, and each plate was treated as a replicate. For sorted subsets, around 200 ng genomic DNA, equal to about 30,000 T cell genomes, was loaded into each replicate PCR. Purified libraries were measured with a Qubit 3.0 fluorometer, size-checked on a Bioanalyzer 2100, and measured again with the KAPA Library Quantification kit. A separate single-read 150-cycle Illumina NextSeq 550 flow cell was used to sequence each immunoSEQ 96-well plate. As for the authors' bioinformatics: Because the immunoSEQ output held only junctional sequences and lacked quality scores, the filtering could not match the filtering applied to full-length reads. To assign V/J genes and CDR3, sequences were annotated using PyIR, a Python wrapper for IgBLAST v1.9, with IMGT germline references. Reads were filtered out if the reads had weak V/J assignments (E-value above 1e-6), no CDR3, stop codons, out-of-frame junctions, or ambiguous translated residues. V3J clonotypes were defined as sequences sharing an identical inferred V gene, J gene, and CDR3 amino acid sequence. Percentage overlap between repertoires was calculated by dividing the number of shared unique clonotypes by the size of the smaller repertoire. Three approaches were used to assess repertoire richness: RTK rarefaction, the Chao1 estimator, and Recon v2.1 estimates of unobserved clonotypes. OLGA was used to compute generation probabilities for all TCRbeta clonotypes that the gDNA method yielded from a handful of donors. Not all clones reach the TCRdb copy of this immuneACCESS table, which keeps in-frame sequences only. Checked studies attribute under half of the gap to unresolved V genes and leave the rest unexplained. Clonal size and the V and J genes are those of that table, whereas D and trimming came from the DNA. In this sample the table shows about 1 million clones, 78% of which occur a single time. The ten largest clones capture about 0.52% of the sample.

This clone has ten or more counts. Which antigen it targets is not known. Base quality data are lacking; no much larger clone is found one base away. This chain is built from TRBV18 and TRBJ2-2, and 7 junctional nucleotides match TRBD2. The sequenced material came from memory CD4+ T cells from PBMCs. The sample's cell subset or site, from its label and the paper: CD45RA-negative fraction. The TCR sequence derives from a man aged 18-30 years in good health. Some clones in this sample may be carry-over from other donors' samples. The DNA sequence is given as TGTGCCAGCTCACCAACTAGCGCAAGAAACACCGGGGAGCTGTTTTTT. It encodes CASSPTSARNTGELFF.